Included here is one T cell receptor (beta chain) sequence, with context. The target antigen is unknown. The V end lost 2 bases, the J end lost 8 bases, and 16 bases lay between the germline ends. This CDR3 comprises 14 residues. Germline-derived CDR1 and CDR2 are SGHRS and YFSETQ. The sample comes from a study of OX40 agonist ivuxolimab in advanced cancers. Study-wide points: No antigen was identified for the clonally expanded peripheral T cells.

Here immunoSEQ multiplex PCR was the method, and the copy in TCRdb shows in-frame clones only, minus some. In the table there are about 17,000 clones, around 78% of which are singletons. The sequences come from CD4+ or CD8+ T cells sorted from blood, collected in a trial of the OX40 agonist ivuxolimab. This chain links TRBV5-1 with TRBJ1-2; the D is unclear. The TCR was taken from an adult with an advanced solid tumor such as melanoma, head and neck, liver or kidney cancer. The CDR3: CASSLTATAGGYTF. CDR3 in DNA: TGCGCCAGCAGCTTAACAGCTACGGCAGGAGGCTACACCTTC.